This record concerns one T cell receptor (beta chain) sequence. Antigen: not known. The record originates from a study of T cell repertoires in cytomegalovirus infection. Across the study: A matching HLA type, together with CMV infection, was signaled by public TCR beta signatures.

Overall study results and limits: Cumulative public TCR beta family frequency identified CMV carriers with the relevant HLA. Clonotypes of TCR beta that were HLA-C-restricted and CMV-specific dominated the ex vivo response.

TCRdb fed the reads into MiXCR, producing one record per CDR3 protein. The sample records 310,000 or so distinct CDR3 sequences, over 20% being singletons. CDR3 length: 12 amino acids. V was trimmed by 9 bases and J by 1 base, leaving 10 bases between them. CDR1 and CDR2 from the germline V gene are SNHLY and FYNNEI. Sample: PBMCs. The chain has TRBV2 and TRBJ2-7; no clear D. The clonotype comes from a human donor in good health (CMV status not recorded). Some clones in this sample may be carry-over from other donors' samples. CDR3 sequence: CASTGSSYEQYF. The CDR3 bases are TGTGCCAGTACCGGGTCTTCCTACGAGCAGTACTTC.